The rows below give T cell receptor beta chains drawn from one sample of a study of cytomegalovirus exposure and HLA in healthy donors. Sequencing was performed with immunoSEQ multiplex PCR; in TCRdb, only in-frame clones are kept and a portion is missing. The sample has about 190,000 clones; approximately 86% are singletons. Sequences were obtained from PBMCs. Receptor source: a woman under 30 in good health and CMV-seronegative. Both conserved end residues are part of each CDR3.

V | CDR3
TRBV18 | CASSPRGHMGNEQFF
TRBV5-4 | CASSLRRGGLDTQYF
TRBV6-5 | CASSYSTVPDNSPLHF
TRBV10-2 | CASRDRTGPYNEQFF
TRBV13 | CASSSYGGSSSGANVLTF
TRBV5-1 | CASSPRGQRAEAFF
TRBV4-1 | CASRGDSGGLDTGELFF
TRBV10-3 | CAISEELISYNEQFF
TRBV6-1 | CASSLFRGSSYEQYF
TRBV23-1 | CASSKTGGAVEQYF
TRBV27 | CASRLRRGGHEQYF
TRBV7-3 | CASSLTGTSGGRGTQYF
TRBV2 | CASSDGWQVYGYTF
TRBV10-3 | CAIRLGQGPYEQYF
TRBV30 | CAWGGGSTNEKLFF
TRBV25-1 | CASSEAGRVRETQYF
TRBV4-1 | CASSHGGTGGDTGELFF
TRBV28 | CASNPGQSYEQYF